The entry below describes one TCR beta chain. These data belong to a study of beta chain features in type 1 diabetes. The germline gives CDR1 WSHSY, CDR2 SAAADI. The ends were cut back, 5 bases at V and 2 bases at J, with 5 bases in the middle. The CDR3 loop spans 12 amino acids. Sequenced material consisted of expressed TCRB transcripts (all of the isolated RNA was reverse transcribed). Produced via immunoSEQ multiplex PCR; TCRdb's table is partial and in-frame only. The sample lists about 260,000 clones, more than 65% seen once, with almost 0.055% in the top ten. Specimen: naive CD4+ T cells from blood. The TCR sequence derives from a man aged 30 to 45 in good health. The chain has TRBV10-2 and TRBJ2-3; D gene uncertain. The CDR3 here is CASSRITDTQYF. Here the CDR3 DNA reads TGCGCCAGCAGTCGGATCACAGATACGCAGTATTTT.